This T cell receptor (beta chain) was captured by sequencing in a study of shared clonotypes between healthy human individuals. The healthy adult donors were HIV-negative and reported no recent acute infections or vaccinations. TCRdb's table, derived via immunoSEQ multiplex PCR, lists solely in-frame clones and lacks some. The table shows roughly 500,000 clones, with about 96% occurring only once. V lost 5 bases and J lost 6, with 23 bases in between. This CDR3 region has 17 residues. CDR1 and CDR2 (germline): KGHSH, LQKENI. This sequence was found in a woman in her twenties or thirties in good health. The sample comprised naive CD4+ T cells sorted from blood. Sample subset: CD45RA+ positively selected. The chain joins TRBV18 to TRBJ1-5, with a tentative D call TRBD1 (5 bases). The DNA for the CDR3 is TGTGCCAGCTCAGTGTACCCGTCGCAGGGCGGTACTCAGCCCCAGCATTTT. Translated: CASSVYPSQGGTQPQHF.